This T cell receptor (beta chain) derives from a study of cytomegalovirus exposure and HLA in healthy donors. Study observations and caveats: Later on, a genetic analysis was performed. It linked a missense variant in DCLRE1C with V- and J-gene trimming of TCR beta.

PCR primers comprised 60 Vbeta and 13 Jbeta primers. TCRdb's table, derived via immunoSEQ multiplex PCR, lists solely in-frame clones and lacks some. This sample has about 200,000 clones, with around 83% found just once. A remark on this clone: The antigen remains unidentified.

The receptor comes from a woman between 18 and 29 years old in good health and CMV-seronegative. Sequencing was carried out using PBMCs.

The DNA of the CDR3 is TGTGCCAGCAGCTTAGGAACGGGGGAGCAGTACTTC. This translates into CASSLGTGEQYF. V and J are TRBV11-3 and TRBJ2-7, with D perhaps TRBD2 (5 bases). CDR1 and CDR2 (germline): SGHNT, YENEEA. Between the trimmed V and J ends, which lost 1 base and 7 bases, there was a span of 8 bases. The CDR3 has 12 amino acids.